These T cell receptor beta chains were read from a single sample in a study of cytomegalovirus exposure and HLA in healthy donors. TCRdb's table, derived via immunoSEQ multiplex PCR, lists solely in-frame clones and lacks some. Here the sample spans some 260,000 clones, over 75% being singletons. Material for sequencing was PBMCs. The receptors originated from a man younger than 35 in good health and CMV-seropositive. Both conserved end residues are trimmed from each CDR3. The order of the fields is J gene, V gene, CDR3 protein.

j_gene: TRBJ1-1; v_gene: TRBV19; CDR3aa: AGVGAF
j_gene: TRBJ1-4; v_gene: TRBV4-1; CDR3aa: ASSQFHMARNEKLF
j_gene: TRBJ1-5; v_gene: TRBV5-1; CDR3aa: ASSLDGGNQPQH
j_gene: TRBJ1-2; v_gene: TRBV5-1; CDR3aa: ASSQDPLNYGYT
j_gene: TRBJ2-3; v_gene: TRBV7-9; CDR3aa: ASSVAGTDTQY
j_gene: TRBJ1-1; v_gene: TRBV29-1; CDR3aa: SSRDTNTEAF
j_gene: TRBJ1-1; v_gene: TRBV27; CDR3aa: ASSLLSRGGIRTEAF
j_gene: TRBJ1-2; v_gene: TRBV7-2; CDR3aa: ASSADRAYGYT
j_gene: TRBJ1-4; v_gene: TRBV6-1; CDR3aa: ASSLSHPQKLF
j_gene: TRBJ1-1; v_gene: TRBV19; CDR3aa: ASSYRDSDTEAF
j_gene: TRBJ2-7; v_gene: TRBV6-1; CDR3aa: ASSEPGQETYEQY
j_gene: TRBJ2-1; v_gene: TRBV5-1; CDR3aa: ASSSKPGQGYNEQF
j_gene: TRBJ1-3; v_gene: TRBV11-2; CDR3aa: ASSFGAIGNTIY
j_gene: TRBJ2-7; v_gene: TRBV9; CDR3aa: ASSPRDRESYEQY
j_gene: TRBJ2-1; v_gene: TRBV2; CDR3aa: ASSARQGGYNEQF
j_gene: TRBJ2-7; v_gene: TRBV10-3; CDR3aa: AISGTSYEQY
j_gene: TRBJ1-1; v_gene: TRBV6-5; CDR3aa: ASSPDGKNTEAF
j_gene: TRBJ2-1; v_gene: TRBV4-3; CDR3aa: ASSQDPFGSSYNEQF
j_gene: TRBJ1-3; v_gene: TRBV18; CDR3aa: ASLGGAGNTIY
j_gene: TRBJ2-1; v_gene: TRBV7-6; CDR3aa: ASSLLPSGRDSYNEQF
j_gene: TRBJ1-1; v_gene: TRBV18; CDR3aa: ASSPRATEAF
j_gene: TRBJ1-4; v_gene: TRBV7-9; CDR3aa: ASSFLSAGEGEKLF
j_gene: TRBJ2-7; v_gene: TRBV10-2; CDR3aa: ASSDLGLAGYEQY
j_gene: TRBJ2-5; v_gene: TRBV7-2; CDR3aa: ASSLRTTQETQY
j_gene: TRBJ2-5; v_gene: TRBV5-1; CDR3aa: ASSGLDRGQETQY
j_gene: TRBJ2-1; v_gene: TRBV6-8; CDR3aa: ASSHADTYNEQF
j_gene: TRBJ1-5; v_gene: TRBV6-6; CDR3aa: ASSRAGGQPQH
j_gene: TRBJ1-4; v_gene: TRBV5-4; CDR3aa: ASSLWGFDEKLF
j_gene: TRBJ1-2; v_gene: TRBV5-5; CDR3aa: ASSRGTPSTFGYGYT
j_gene: TRBJ2-6; v_gene: TRBV30; CDR3aa: AWTQGAVGANVLT
j_gene: TRBJ1-2; v_gene: TRBV6-4; CDR3aa: ASSGGQNYGYT
j_gene: TRBJ2-1; v_gene: TRBV28; CDR3aa: ASSLKGTGDDNEQF
j_gene: TRBJ1-1; v_gene: TRBV5-6; CDR3aa: ASSLLSSRNTEAF
j_gene: TRBJ1-1; v_gene: TRBV14; CDR3aa: ASSSGFGTEAF
j_gene: TRBJ2-1; v_gene: TRBV7-8; CDR3aa: ASSLAPGLAGYNEQF
j_gene: TRBJ1-3; v_gene: TRBV7-6; CDR3aa: ASSPNRISGNTIY
j_gene: TRBJ2-3; v_gene: TRBV29-1; CDR3aa: SVELDVTDSTDTQY
j_gene: TRBJ1-2; v_gene: TRBV4-1; CDR3aa: ASSQDHRGPYYGYT
j_gene: TRBJ2-5; v_gene: TRBV29-1; CDR3aa: SALWGRQETQY
j_gene: TRBJ2-2; v_gene: TRBV29-1; CDR3aa: SVGPRGIAGELF
j_gene: TRBJ1-1; v_gene: TRBV7-9; CDR3aa: ASELFRNTEAF
j_gene: TRBJ2-1; v_gene: TRBV9; CDR3aa: ASSVTSGVSSYNEQF
j_gene: TRBJ1-4; v_gene: TRBV6-5; CDR3aa: ASSYGTGRGEKLF
j_gene: TRBJ1-2; v_gene: TRBV19; CDR3aa: ASSPGTGGNYGYT
j_gene: TRBJ2-7; v_gene: TRBV6-5; CDR3aa: ASSGPETYEQY